These 6 T cell receptor beta chains originate from one sample sequenced in a study of cytomegalovirus exposure and HLA in healthy donors (dated by TCRdb to about 2017). Library prep was done by the immunoSEQ multiplex PCR assay. The multiplex PCR relied on a mix of 60 forward primers for TCR Vbeta segments and 13 reverse primers for TCR Jbeta segments. As stored in TCRdb, this immuneACCESS dataset retains in-frame rearrangements with V and J assigned. A fraction of the clones does not appear; measured against another copy, unresolved V genes explain less than half of the discrepancy, and the remainder lacks a known reason. This sample gives approximately 120,000 clones in total; over 70% of them show up just once. In total, the top ten clones hold 1.2% of the sample. Sequences were obtained from PBMCs. These receptors originate from a female donor in good health and CMV-seronegative.

The chain joins TRBV5-4 to TRBJ2-3, with a possible D match to TRBD1 (7 bases). The CDR3 sequence is 16 residues long. V lost 0 bases and J 0 bases, leaving 11 bases between the germline ends. The germline V gene has CDR1 SGHNT and CDR2 YYREEE (reference sequence). In nucleotides, the CDR3 is TGTGCCAGCAGCTTGGACGCAGGGGGGAGCACAGATACGCAGTATTTT. It codes for CASSLDAGGSTDTQYF.

V usage is TRBV2 and J usage is TRBJ2-7; D possibly corresponds to TRBD2 (5 bases). V lost 2 bases to trimming and J lost 7 bases, with 9 bases between them. This CDR3 is built from 12 residues. Germline assignment: CDR1 SNHLY and CDR2 FYNNEI. The DNA for the CDR3 is TGTGCCAGCAGTGAAAACGGAGGTGAGCAGTACTTC. Its translation: CASSENGGEQYF.

The V call is TRBV2, the J call TRBJ2-3; 9 nucleotides match TRBD2. The CDR3 totals 15 residues. Germline V gives CDR1 SNHLY, CDR2 FYNNEI. Losses at the gene ends were 5 bases for V and 5 bases for J; bases not matched to a gene: 8. The CDR3 region has the DNA TGTGCCAGCAGTCCGCTGGCTAGCGGGGAAGATACGCAGTATTTT. Residues: CASSPLASGEDTQYF. The full variable domain, in which reference TRBV2 and TRBJ2-3 provide the parts outside the CDR3, is EPEVTQTPSHQVTQMGQEVILRCVPISNHLYFYWYRQILGQKVEFLVSFYNNEISEKSEIFDDQFSVERPDGSNFTLKIRSTKLEDSAMYFCASSPLASGEDTQYFGPGTRLTVL.

Worth noting for this clone: The sample holds other DNA sequences that translate to the same CDR3. The V gene is TRBV7-9, the J gene TRBJ1-1, with 12 bases matching TRBD1. The V gene's germline CDR1 is SEHNR and CDR2 FQNEAQ (reference sequence). This CDR3 has 16 amino acids. Trimming at V came to 5 bases and at J to 3 bases, leaving 7 bases not matched to a gene. The CDR3 region has the DNA TGTGCCAGCAGCGCGGGACAGGGGGCCGAAGACACTGAAGCTTTCTTT. Protein sequence: CASSAGQGAEDTEAFF.

The chain carries TRBV30 and TRBJ1-1; TRBD1 is a possible D gene (6 bases). V lost 3 bases and J 6 bases, leaving 8 bases between the germline ends. The germline V gene has CDR1 GTSNPN and CDR2 SVGIG (reference sequence). CDR3 length: 11 amino acids. CDR3 amino acids: CAWREGAEAFF. The CDR3 DNA reads as TGTGCCTGGAGAGAGGGGGCTGAAGCTTTCTTT.

This clone was found a few times. The chain has TRBV6-1 and TRBJ2-1, with D unclear. The germline V and J ends were trimmed by 4 bases and 7 bases, with 8 bases remaining between them. The CDR3 is 12 residues long. Germline V lookup: CDR1 MNHNS, CDR2 SASEGT. Here the CDR3 DNA reads TGTGCCAGCAGTGCCTACAGTAATGAGCAGTTCTTC. This codes for CASSAYSNEQFF.